This T cell receptor (beta chain) was recovered during a study of CD8 T cells in ankylosing spondylitis (dated by TCRdb to 2015 to 2018). Regarding the research as a whole: To find TCR variants linked to disease, the study profiled T cell receptor beta repertoires in ankylosing spondylitis patients and healthy donors. The full study cohort was made up of 25 ankylosing spondylitis patients and 108 healthy donors. Samples of peripheral blood were taken, and for ankylosing spondylitis patients, synovial fluid was collected as well. Study-level results and caveats: Significant enrichment of the disease-linked clones was reported in matched synovial fluid samples from ankylosing spondylitis patients. In peripheral blood, the disease-linked clones were found at relatively low frequencies and had a CD8+ phenotype. Some motif variants were previously reported in synovial fluid and blood of reactive arthritis patients, suggesting common disease-initiation mechanisms. Blood from ankylosing spondylitis patients appeared to be characterized by a TCR beta motif made up of about 8 highly homologous amino acid variants.

The cysteine opens and the phenylalanine closes a CDR3 of 15 amino acids. CDR3 DNA only is kept here, 45 bases in frame from base 1. V drops 0 bases and J drops 9 bases, leaving 18 bases in between. For CDR1 and CDR2, the germline V gene (reference sequence) lists GTSNPN and SVGIG. This clonotype was detected a few times. Its target antigen remains unknown. The record has no base qualities; no much larger clone is one base away. Sequencing instrument: Illumina HiSeq 2500. TCR beta libraries were prepared by quantitative 5'-RACE with molecular barcodes. Per the original workflow: To identify disease-linked TCR variants, a new computational method was used, one built on a probabilistic model of VDJ rearrangement. The public reads were reprocessed in TCRdb via fastp at Q25 and MiXCR, keeping in-frame beta chains. Rows with a matching CDR3 protein are joined into one entry that keeps the most common DNA and genes. TCRdb, not the authors, supplied the V and J calls. Here the sample has under 300,000 distinct CDR3 sequences; approximately 9% occur a single time. The top ten hold under 7.5% of the sample.

The chain uses TRBV30 and TRBJ2-1, with the D gene tentatively TRBD1 or TRBD2, based on 5 matching bases in each. The sequence came from a male donor with ankylosing spondylitis or in good health (not recorded which). Sequenced material: blood, either unsorted or a sorted T cell fraction (not recorded which). The encoded CDR3 is CAWSVLMSGLAEQFF. The DNA sequence is TGTGCCTGGAGTGTGTTGATGTCGGGGCTGGCTGAGCAGTTCTTC.